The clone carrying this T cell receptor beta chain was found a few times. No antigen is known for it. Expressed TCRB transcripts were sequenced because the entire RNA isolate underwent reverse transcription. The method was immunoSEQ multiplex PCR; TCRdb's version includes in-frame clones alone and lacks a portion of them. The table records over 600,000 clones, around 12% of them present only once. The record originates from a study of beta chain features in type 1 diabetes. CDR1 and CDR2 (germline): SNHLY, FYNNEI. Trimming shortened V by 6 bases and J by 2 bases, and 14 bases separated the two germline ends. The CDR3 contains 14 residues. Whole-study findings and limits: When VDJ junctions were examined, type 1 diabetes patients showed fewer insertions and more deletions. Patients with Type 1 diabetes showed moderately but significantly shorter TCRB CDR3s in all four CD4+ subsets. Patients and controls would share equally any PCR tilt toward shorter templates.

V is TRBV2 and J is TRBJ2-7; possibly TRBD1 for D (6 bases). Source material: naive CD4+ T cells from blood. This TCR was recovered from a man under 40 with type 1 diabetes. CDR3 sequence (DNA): TGTGCCAGCAGGGGGAACAGGGAAGCCTACGAGCAGTACTTC. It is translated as CASRGNREAYEQYF.